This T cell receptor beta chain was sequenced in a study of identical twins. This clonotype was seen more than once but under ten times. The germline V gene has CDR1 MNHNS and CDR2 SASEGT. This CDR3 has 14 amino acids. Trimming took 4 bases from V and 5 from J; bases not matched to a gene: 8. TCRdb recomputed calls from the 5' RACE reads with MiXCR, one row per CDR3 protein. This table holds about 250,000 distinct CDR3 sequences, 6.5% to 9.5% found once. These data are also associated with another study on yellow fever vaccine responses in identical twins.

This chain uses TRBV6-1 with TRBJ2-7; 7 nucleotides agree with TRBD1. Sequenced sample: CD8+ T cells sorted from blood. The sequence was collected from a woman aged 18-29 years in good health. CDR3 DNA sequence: TGTGCCAGCAGTGGACAGGGCCCGAGGAACGAGCAGTACTTC. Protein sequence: CASSGQGPRNEQYF.